This passage covers 20 T cell receptor beta chains from one sample sequenced in a study of shared clonotypes between healthy human individuals. TCRdb's table, derived via immunoSEQ multiplex PCR, lists solely in-frame clones and lacks some. Here the sample spans about 1.1 million clones, 70% to 80% being singletons. What was sequenced was memory CD4+ T cells from PBMCs. The subset is: CD45RA-negative fraction. These receptors were taken from a man in his late teens or twenties in good health. Some clones in this sample may be carry-over from other donors' samples.

V gene TRBV6-5 combines with J gene TRBJ2-5; TRBD2 agrees at 9 bases. Germline CDR1 and CDR2: MNHEY and SVGAGI. This CDR3 has 14 amino acids. V was clipped by 6 bases and J by 2 bases; unmatched bases: 4. The CDR3 DNA is TGTGCCAGCAGAAGACTAGCGGAACAAGAGACCCAGTACTTC. This gives the protein CASRRLAEQETQYF.

This chain links TRBV11-2 with TRBJ2-5, with 7 bases aligning to TRBD2. CDR3 size: 16 residues. CDR1 is SGHAT and CDR2 is FQNNGV in the germline V gene. Trimming removed 4 bases from V and 2 bases from J; junction bases left unmatched: 10. This CDR3 reads CASSSRGGTGQETQYF. CDR3 bases: TGTGCCAGCAGCTCTCGCGGGGGAACGGGGCAAGAGACCCAGTACTTC.

This clone was picked up a small number of times. V is TRBV4-3 and J is TRBJ1-2; a weak D match, TRBD1 (5 bases). The V gene lost 3 bases and the J gene lost 2 bases, with 13 bases spanning the gap. Germline loops: CDR1 LGHNA, CDR2 YSLEER. This CDR3 has 15 residues. CDR3 nucleotide sequence: TGCGCCAGCAGCCATTCAGTTTCAGGGAACTATGGCTACACCTTC. It codes for CASSHSVSGNYGYTF.

The genes are TRBV2 and TRBJ2-5; D is uncertain. Germline V lookup: CDR1 SNHLY, CDR2 FYNNEI. CDR3 length equals 13 residues. Trimming removed 4 bases from V and 4 bases from J, with 10 bases in between. The CDR3 DNA reads TGTGCCAGCAGTGGGGCCCCCCGAGAGACCCAGTACTTC. Protein sequence: CASSGAPRETQYF.

The chain uses TRBV5-1 and TRBJ1-1, with D possibly matching TRBD1 (5 bases). Per the germline V gene, CDR1 is SGHRS and CDR2 is YFSETQ. The CDR3 is 15 residues long. Trimming removed 1 base from V and 3 bases from J, with 13 bases in between. CDR3 DNA: TGCGCCAGCAGCTTGTGGGGCCGGATGGACACTGAAGCTTTCTTT. Amino acids: CASSLWGRMDTEAFF.

The CDR3 sequence: CASSLSRDTRGYTF. CDR3 DNA: TGTGCCAGCAGTTTATCACGGGACACCCGAGGCTACACCTTC. V gene TRBV27 combines with J gene TRBJ1-2; perhaps TRBD1 as D (6 bases). This CDR3 comprises 14 residues. CDR1 MNHEY and CDR2 SMNVEV come from the germline V gene (reference sequence). Trimming removed 0 bases at V and 8 bases at J, with 13 bases between.

The chain employs TRBV5-4 and TRBJ2-5, with D perhaps TRBD1 or TRBD2 (5 bases each). The V end was cut by 3 bases, the J end by 4 bases, with 13 bases between. The CDR3 has 14 amino acids. Germline CDR1 and CDR2: SGHNT and YYREEE (reference sequence). The DNA for the CDR3 is TGTGCCAGCAGCTCGCCCCGGGACGCAGAGACCCAGTACTTC. It encodes CASSSPRDAETQYF.

The sample holds many counts of this clone. V and J are TRBV2 and TRBJ2-7, with TRBD1 as a possible D gene (6 bases). From germline, CDR1 is SNHLY and CDR2 FYNNEI. The V end lost 6 bases, the J end lost 12 bases, and 24 bases lay between the germline ends. CDR3 length: 14 amino acids. This CDR3 is CASSLQGSIVVPYF. For the CDR3, the DNA is TGTGCCAGCAGCCTACAGGGCTCCATTGTCGTGCCGTACTTC. Full variable domain (outside the CDR3, taken from reference TRBV2 and TRBJ2-7): EPEVTQTPSHQVTQMGQEVILRCVPISNHLYFYWYRQILGQKVEFLVSFYNNEISEKSEIFDDQFSVERPDGSNFTLKIRSTKLEDSAMYFCASSLQGSIVVPYFGPGTRLTVT.

This chain uses TRBV7-9 with TRBJ2-3; 8 bases fit TRBD2. The CDR3 is 17 residues long. Trimming removed 3 bases from V and 3 bases from J; junction bases left unmatched: 11. The germline V gene encodes CDR1 SEHNR and CDR2 FQNEAQ (reference sequence). This CDR3 is CASSFFSRAGGTDTQYF. The CDR3 nucleotides read TGTGCCAGCAGCTTCTTCTCTCGCGCGGGAGGTACAGATACGCAGTATTTT.

The V and J genes are TRBV7-2 and TRBJ1-1, with 8 bases aligning to TRBD1. Germline V gives CDR1 SGHTA, CDR2 FQGNSA. The CDR3 totals 18 residues. Trimming took 0 bases from V and 10 from J; bases not matched to a gene: 19. As DNA, the CDR3 is TGTGCCAGCAGCTTAGCGGGACAGGTAGGGGGAAGAGGGCAACGAGCTTTCTTT. Translated: CASSLAGQVGGRGQRAFF.

The rearrangement links TRBV4-3 to TRBJ2-2, with D unclear. The V end was cut by 0 bases, the J end by 6 bases, with 11 bases between. The CDR3 is 15 amino acids. The germline V gene encodes CDR1 LGHNA and CDR2 YSLEER. This chain's CDR3 is CASSQDDRSPGELFF. The CDR3 DNA reads as TGCGCCAGCAGCCAAGATGACCGTTCCCCCGGGGAGCTGTTTTTT.

The rearrangement links TRBV28 to TRBJ2-1; unclear D gene. Trimming pared 5 bases from V and 9 bases from J, leaving 11 bases between. The CDR3 length is 12 residues. Germline V gives CDR1 MDHEN, CDR2 SYDVKM. CDR3 coding DNA: TGTGCCAGCAGTCCCTTTGGGGTTGAGCAGTTCTTC. It codes for CASSPFGVEQFF.

The rearrangement joins TRBV5-1 to TRBJ2-1; D possibly corresponds to TRBD2 (5 bases). This CDR3 contains 14 residues. V gave up 7 bases and J gave up 0 bases, with 11 bases separating them. Germline V gives CDR1 SGHRS, CDR2 YFSETQ. This CDR3 reads CASETGSSYNEQFF. The DNA of the CDR3 is TGCGCCAGCGAGACTGGGAGCTCCTACAATGAGCAGTTCTTC.

The CDR3 DNA sequence: TGTGCCAGCAGCTTAAGAGTTCCGGGCACCGGGGAGCTGTTTTTT. This translates into CASSLRVPGTGELFF. This chain links TRBV11-1 with TRBJ2-2, with no clear D. The V end was cut by 2 bases, the J end by 4 bases, with 11 bases between. The CDR3 sequence is 15 residues long. Germline loops: CDR1 SGHAT, CDR2 FQDESV (reference sequence).

This clone was picked up a small number of times. The same CDR3 can be traced to other DNA sequences in this sample. The V gene is TRBV5-1, the J gene TRBJ2-2; D is ambiguous. Germline CDR1 SGHRS, CDR2 YFSETQ. Trimming pared 0 bases from V and 0 bases from J, leaving 3 bases between. The CDR3 has 14 residues. The CDR3 reads CASSLGANTGELFF. In DNA, the CDR3 is TGCGCCAGCAGCTTGGGCGCGAACACCGGGGAGCTGTTTTTT.

The chain recombines TRBV5-1 with TRBJ2-1, with D possibly TRBD1 on 5 matching bases. CDR1 SGHRS and CDR2 YFSETQ come from the germline V gene. CDR3 length: 16 amino acids. Trimming took 4 bases from V and 6 from J, leaving 20 bases between them. The CDR3 DNA sequence: TGCGCCAGCAGCGTAGGTTCTGTGACAGCAGGCAATGAGCAGTTCTTC. This gives the protein CASSVGSVTAGNEQFF.

V gene TRBV27 combines with J gene TRBJ1-2; D possibly corresponds to TRBD1 (6 bases). This CDR3 spans 12 amino acids. Between the trimmed V and J ends, which lost 5 bases and 8 bases, there was a span of 12 bases. Per germline, CDR1 MNHEY and CDR2 SMNVEV (reference sequence). CDR3 loop: CASSPQGQGYTF. DNA of the CDR3: TGTGCCAGCAGTCCTCAGGGGCAGGGCTACACCTTC.

The chain joins TRBV7-3 to TRBJ2-1; D unresolved. Germline CDR1 is SGHTA and CDR2 is FQGTGA. V shed 1 base and J shed 5 bases, with 9 bases lying between them. The CDR3 runs to 14 residues. For the CDR3, the DNA is TGTGCCAGCAGCTTAAGCATAGGGAACAATGAGCAGTTCTTC. Protein product: CASSLSIGNNEQFF.

This chain connects TRBV4-2 to TRBJ2-7, with TRBD2 identical over 10 bases. The CDR3 runs 15 residues. CDR1 LGHNA and CDR2 YNFKEQ come from the germline V gene. Trimming removed 4 bases from V and 5 bases from J; junction bases left unmatched: 8. The CDR3 region is CASSPTLAGVDEQYF. As DNA, the CDR3 is TGTGCCAGCAGCCCCACGCTAGCGGGAGTCGACGAGCAGTACTTC.

This clone occurred once. Other DNA variants within this sample encode the same CDR3. The chain carries TRBV15 and TRBJ2-2; D call uncertain. This CDR3 comprises 12 residues. Germline lookup yields CDR1 LNHNV and CDR2 YYDKDF (reference sequence). V was cut by 0 bases and J by 8 bases, with 4 bases left in between. CDR3 sequence (DNA): TGTGCCACCAGCAGAGATGCGGGGGAGCTGTTTTTT. Translating it yields CATSRDAGELFF.